These T cell receptor beta chains were read from a single sample in a study of T cell responses to AZD1222 COVID-19 vaccine. The method was immunoSEQ multiplex PCR; TCRdb's version includes in-frame clones alone and lacks a portion of them. The repertoire holds roughly 140,000 clones, with approximately 90% as singletons. The specimen was peripheral blood, collected 28 days after the second AZD1222 dose. The source of these receptors is an adult who received the AZD1222 COVID-19 vaccine. The CDR3 runs from the conserved cysteine through the conserved F or W. The order of the fields is V gene, D gene, clone size, J gene, CDR3 DNA, CDR3 protein. The D gene is left open where the match is weak. Size values are once, few and many counts, or a class for expanded clones, and some rows have none.

V: TRBV6-6
D: NA
size: NA
J: TRBJ2-2
DNA: TGTGCCAGCAGTTACTTTCAGTCCGGGGAGCTGTTTTTT
CDR3: CASSYFQSGELFF

V: TRBV29-1
D: NA
size: NA
J: TRBJ1-3
DNA: TGCAGCGTATTTACAGTCTCTGGAAACACCATATATTTT
CDR3: CSVFTVSGNTIYF

V: TRBV27
D: NA
size: NA
J: TRBJ1-5
DNA: TGTGCCAGCAGTCCCCTCCCGGGACCGACCAATCAGCCCCAGCATTTT
CDR3: CASSPLPGPTNQPQHF

V: TRBV21-1
D: NA
size: NA
J: TRBJ1-5
DNA: TGTGCCGTACCCCACTCCCGAGGCGGCAGGGGATACAATCAGCCCCAGCATTTT
CDR3: CAVPHSRGGRGYNQPQHF

V: TRBV6-4
D: NA
size: NA
J: TRBJ1-2
DNA: TGTGCCAGCAGGGAGTCAGGGACGGGCTATGGCTACACCTTC
CDR3: CASRESGTGYGYTF

V: TRBV6-5
D: TRBD1
size: NA
J: TRBJ1-1
DNA: TGTGCCAGCAGTTCCCCTGGCCTCGGGACAGGGTTCGGGGCTTTCTTT
CDR3: CASSSPGLGTGFGAFF

V: TRBV18
D: NA
size: NA
J: TRBJ2-4
DNA: TGTGCCAGCTCACCCGCCGGGGAAAACATTCAGTACTTC
CDR3: CASSPAGENIQYF

V: TRBV29-1
D: TRBD2
size: NA
J: TRBJ2-1
DNA: TGCAGCGTTGATGGTAGCGGGAGGTTTGAGCAGTTCTTC
CDR3: CSVDGSGRFEQFF

V: TRBV7-6
D: NA
size: NA
J: TRBJ1-4
DNA: TGTGCCAGCAGCTTAGCGGGGCCAACTAATGAAAAACTGTTTTTT
CDR3: CASSLAGPTNEKLFF

V: TRBV6-2/TRBV6-3
D: NA
size: NA
J: TRBJ1-2
DNA: TGTGCCAGCAGTGGGGGACCGGCAGGCTACACCTTC
CDR3: CASSGGPAGYTF

V: TRBV5-6
D: NA
size: NA
J: TRBJ2-3
DNA: TGTGCCAGCAGCTCCCTAATGGGCGGAGGCACAGATACGCAGTATTTT
CDR3: CASSSLMGGGTDTQYF

V: TRBV12-3/TRBV12-4
D: NA
size: NA
J: TRBJ1-1
DNA: TGTGCCAGCAGTTTGTTTCGACACACTGAAGCTTTCTTT
CDR3: CASSLFRHTEAFF

V: TRBV7-2
D: NA
size: NA
J: TRBJ2-1
DNA: TGTGCCAGCAGTTACCCCGGAATCTACAATGAGCAGTTCTTC
CDR3: CASSYPGIYNEQFF

V: TRBV7-9
D: NA
size: NA
J: TRBJ1-2
DNA: TGTGCCAGCAGCTCCCTCCGTGGCTACACCTTC
CDR3: CASSSLRGYTF

V: TRBV6-1
D: TRBD1
size: NA
J: TRBJ1-5
DNA: TGTGCCAGCAGTGAATGGACAGGGGGCTTTCAGCCCCAGCATTTT
CDR3: CASSEWTGGFQPQHF

V: TRBV7-4
D: NA
size: NA
J: TRBJ2-7
DNA: TGTGCCAGCAGCTTAGGGGGTGGGGAGTTGGAGTACTTC
CDR3: CASSLGGGELEYF

V: TRBV7-9
D: NA
size: NA
J: TRBJ2-1
DNA: TGTGCCAGCAGCTTAGGGGAAATGGGGCAGTTCTTC
CDR3: CASSLGEMGQFF

V: TRBV5-1
D: TRBD2
size: NA
J: TRBJ2-7
DNA: TGCGCCAGCAGCCCCCAGACTAGCGGGGGCTCCTACGAGCAGTACTTC
CDR3: CASSPQTSGGSYEQYF

V: TRBV5-1
D: NA
size: NA
J: TRBJ2-3
DNA: TGCGCCAGCAGCCTGCCCACGGATACGCAGTATTTT
CDR3: CASSLPTDTQYF

V: TRBV12-3/TRBV12-4
D: NA
size: NA
J: TRBJ2-7
DNA: TGTGCCAGCAGTCCACAGGGTAACAACGAGCAGTACTTC
CDR3: CASSPQGNNEQYF

V: TRBV20-1
D: NA
size: NA
J: TRBJ1-1
DNA: TGCAGTGCTAGTCGGGGCGTTCGCACTGAAGCTTTCTTT
CDR3: CSASRGVRTEAFF

V: TRBV6-6
D: NA
size: NA
J: TRBJ1-3
DNA: TGTGCCAGCAGTTACAGGGGAAACACCATATATTTT
CDR3: CASSYRGNTIYF

V: TRBV5-1
D: NA
size: NA
J: TRBJ2-3
DNA: TGCGCCAGCAGCTCGACAGGCATGGTAGATACGCAGTATTTT
CDR3: CASSSTGMVDTQYF

V: TRBV7-2
D: NA
size: NA
J: TRBJ1-1
DNA: TGTGCCAGCAGCTTAGGACCCCAGACTGAAGCTTTCTTT
CDR3: CASSLGPQTEAFF

V: TRBV2
D: NA
size: NA
J: TRBJ1-1
DNA: TGTGCCAGCAGAAACCAGGGGCTCACTGAAGCTTTCTTT
CDR3: CASRNQGLTEAFF

V: TRBV15
D: NA
size: NA
J: TRBJ1-1
DNA: TGTGCCACCAGCAGAGACCTGAACACTGAAGCTTTCTTT
CDR3: CATSRDLNTEAFF

V: TRBV11-3
D: NA
size: NA
J: TRBJ2-5
DNA: TGTGCCAGCAGCTTAGAGGTCGGCGGGAAAAGCTGGGAGACCCAGTACTTC
CDR3: CASSLEVGGKSWETQYF

V: TRBV18
D: NA
size: NA
J: TRBJ1-2
DNA: TGTGCCAGCTCACCACCGGCAGGGGAAATTGGCGGCTACACCTTC
CDR3: CASSPPAGEIGGYTF

V: TRBV5-6
D: NA
size: NA
J: TRBJ1-1
DNA: TGTGCCAGCAGCTACATGAACACTGAAGCTTTCTTT
CDR3: CASSYMNTEAFF

V: TRBV7-9
D: NA
size: NA
J: TRBJ2-3
DNA: TGTGCCAGCAGCTTGACTGGCCCCATGGGTACAGATACGCAGTATTTT
CDR3: CASSLTGPMGTDTQYF

V: TRBV5-5
D: TRBD1
size: NA
J: TRBJ2-2
DNA: TGTGCCAGCAGCAGGGACAGGGGGTACGCGAACACCGGGGAGCTGTTTTTT
CDR3: CASSRDRGYANTGELFF

V: TRBV19
D: TRBD1
size: NA
J: TRBJ1-5
DNA: TGTGCCAGTAAACGACAGGGGAATCAGCCCCAGCATTTT
CDR3: CASKRQGNQPQHF

V: TRBV5-4
D: TRBD2
size: NA
J: TRBJ2-3
DNA: TGTGCCAGCAGCTTGGGAGCGGGAGGAACAGATACGCAGTATTTT
CDR3: CASSLGAGGTDTQYF

V: TRBV11-2
D: TRBD2
size: NA
J: TRBJ2-7
DNA: TGTGCCAGCAGCTTAACCCGGACTAGCGGGAGTAGGGAGCAGTACTTC
CDR3: CASSLTRTSGSREQYF

V: TRBV6-1
D: NA
size: NA
J: TRBJ1-5
DNA: TGTGCCAGCAGTTCGGGGTCTCAGCCCCAGCATTTT
CDR3: CASSSGSQPQHF

V: TRBV2
D: NA
size: few
J: TRBJ2-5
DNA: TGTGCCAGCAGGGACAGAGGGGAGACCCAGTACTTC
CDR3: CASRDRGETQYF

V: TRBV6-5
D: NA
size: NA
J: TRBJ1-2
DNA: TGTGCCAGCAGTTACGGATGGGTTTATGGCTACACCTTC
CDR3: CASSYGWVYGYTF

V: TRBV18
D: NA
size: NA
J: TRBJ1-2
DNA: TGTGCCAGCTCACCCGGGCAGGGCTACGGTGGTGGCTACACCTTC
CDR3: CASSPGQGYGGGYTF

V: TRBV10-2
D: NA
size: NA
J: TRBJ2-7
DNA: TGCGCCAGCAGTGGGCTCCTCAGCTCCTACGAGCAGTACTTC
CDR3: CASSGLLSSYEQYF

V: TRBV27
D: NA
size: NA
J: TRBJ2-7
DNA: TGTGCCAGCAGTTTTGTGAAGGGGCTCCCGGACGAGCAGTACTTC
CDR3: CASSFVKGLPDEQYF

V: TRBV18
D: NA
size: NA
J: TRBJ1-6
DNA: TGTGCCAGCTACCCGGGTGGAGCTAAGGTCGGGCCCCTCCACTTT
CDR3: CASYPGGAKVGPLHF

V: TRBV2
D: NA
size: NA
J: TRBJ1-2
DNA: TGTGCCAGCAGTGACCTCGGTACCGGCTACACCTTC
CDR3: CASSDLGTGYTF

V: TRBV6-5
D: NA
size: NA
J: TRBJ1-2
DNA: TGTGCCAGCAGTTCTTCCTCTTGGGGGAGAGGCTACACCTTC
CDR3: CASSSSSWGRGYTF

V: TRBV6-4
D: TRBD2
size: few
J: TRBJ2-3
DNA: TGTGCCAGCAGTGAACTAGCGGGGGGGTCCACAGATACGCAGTATTTT
CDR3: CASSELAGGSTDTQYF

V: TRBV3-1/TRBV3-2
D: NA
size: NA
J: TRBJ1-1
DNA: TGTGCCAGCAGGCAGGGGACTGAAGCTTTCTTT
CDR3: CASRQGTEAFF

V: TRBV7-8
D: NA
size: NA
J: TRBJ2-5
DNA: TGTGCCAGCAGCACGGGAGTGTTCCAAGAGACCCAGTACTTC
CDR3: CASSTGVFQETQYF

V: TRBV7-9
D: TRBD1
size: NA
J: TRBJ1-4
DNA: TGTGCCAGCAGCTTAGTGGCCAGGGGGAAGGAAAAACTGTTTTTT
CDR3: CASSLVARGKEKLFF

V: TRBV18
D: NA
size: NA
J: TRBJ1-1
DNA: TGTGCCAGCCCTCGGCGGGATTTGAACACTGAAGCTTTCTTT
CDR3: CASPRRDLNTEAFF

V: TRBV2
D: TRBD2
size: NA
J: TRBJ2-3
DNA: TGTGCCAGCACCGGGACTAGCGGGATAGGGAATACGCAGTATTTT
CDR3: CASTGTSGIGNTQYF

V: TRBV11-2
D: NA
size: NA
J: TRBJ1-2
DNA: TGTGCCAGCAGCTTAGAAGGGATCTATGGCTACACCTTC
CDR3: CASSLEGIYGYTF

V: TRBV7-8
D: NA
size: NA
J: TRBJ1-3
DNA: TGTGCCAGCAGCTTCGTAGGGGGGGCTGGAAACACCATATATTTT
CDR3: CASSFVGGAGNTIYF

V: TRBV9
D: NA
size: NA
J: TRBJ1-2
DNA: TGTGCCAGCAGCCCCTCAGGGCAGAACTATGGCTACACCTTC
CDR3: CASSPSGQNYGYTF

V: TRBV7-9
D: TRBD1
size: once
J: TRBJ1-2
DNA: TGTGCCAGCAGCTTAGCCGATCACTCAGGGGGCTGGGTTGGCTACACCTTC
CDR3: CASSLADHSGGWVGYTF

V: TRBV3-1/TRBV3-2
D: NA
size: NA
J: TRBJ1-1
DNA: TGTGCCAGCAGTGGGGGGGGGCGAACTGAAGCTTTCTTT
CDR3: CASSGGGRTEAFF

V: TRBV5-1
D: TRBD1
size: NA
J: TRBJ1-1
DNA: TGCGCCAGCAGCCCGGACAGGGGCCCGAACACTGAAGCTTTCTTT
CDR3: CASSPDRGPNTEAFF

V: TRBV7-2
D: TRBD1
size: NA
J: TRBJ1-2
DNA: TGTGCCAGCAGCGTTAACAGGGGAGGTAGCTATGGCTACACCTTC
CDR3: CASSVNRGGSYGYTF

V: TRBV27
D: NA
size: NA
J: TRBJ1-1
DNA: TGTGCCAGCAGTACACGGGTGAACACTGAAGCTTTCTTT
CDR3: CASSTRVNTEAFF

V: TRBV15
D: NA
size: once
J: TRBJ2-5
DNA: TGTGCCACCAGAGTCGGTTGGCGGCCCCTTGGCGGAGAGACCCAGTACTTC
CDR3: CATRVGWRPLGGETQYF

V: TRBV5-4
D: TRBD1
size: NA
J: TRBJ2-7
DNA: TGTGCCAGCAGCTTGGGTGGGACAGGGGGCTACGAGCAGTACTTC
CDR3: CASSLGGTGGYEQYF

V: TRBV30
D: TRBD1
size: once
J: TRBJ1-3
DNA: TGTGCCTGGATGCAGGGGGCATATGGAAACACCATATATTTT
CDR3: CAWMQGAYGNTIYF